This TCR beta chain was profiled in a study of cytomegalovirus exposure and HLA in healthy donors. It was with 60 Vbeta and 13 Jbeta primers that the PCR ran. Measured with immunoSEQ multiplex PCR; TCRdb has only the in-frame clones, and not every one. This table lists about 140,000 clones. This CDR3 contains 15 residues. The germline gives CDR1 SGDLS, CDR2 YYNGEE. V gave up 3 bases and J gave up 1 base; unmatched junction bases: 4. The chain links TRBV9 to TRBJ1-1; 9 nucleotides agree with TRBD1. The sequenced sample was PBMCs. The sequence was collected from a male donor in good health and CMV-seronegative. In DNA form, the CDR3 reads TGTGCCAGCAGCGCTGGACAGGGGAAGAACACTGAAGCTTTCTTT. It translates to CASSAGQGKNTEAFF.